The source of this T cell receptor (beta chain) is a study of blood T cell repertoires in COVID-19. Across the study: The study drew acute and convalescent COVID-19 samples from the United States, Italy and Spain. Sample material is recorded as cDNA or gDNA derived from T cells, B-cell-depleted T cells, or PBMCs.

The authors' processing: It was from reference gene primer amplification that nucleated cell counts were estimated. Repertoires were generated with immunoSEQ multiplex PCR, while TCRdb's copy carries only in-frame clones and drops some. Clonal size and the V and J genes are those of that table, whereas D and trimming came from the DNA. The sample lists more than 95,000 clones; just over 90% were seen once. The CDR3 sequence is 18 residues long. Looked up from germline, CDR1 is LNHDA and CDR2 is SQIVND (reference sequence). V lost 5 bases to trimming and J lost 0 bases; unmatched junction nucleotides: 13.

The clonotype was recovered from a human donor with active COVID-19. The donor label of this sample is uncertain. Material: peripheral blood. The J gene is TRBJ1-5, the V gene TRBV19, with TRBD1 matching 7 bases. CDR3 bases: TGTGCCAGTAGTCCCTCACCACAGGGGCTATATAGCAATCAGCCCCAGCATTTT. Its translation is CASSPSPQGLYSNQPQHF.